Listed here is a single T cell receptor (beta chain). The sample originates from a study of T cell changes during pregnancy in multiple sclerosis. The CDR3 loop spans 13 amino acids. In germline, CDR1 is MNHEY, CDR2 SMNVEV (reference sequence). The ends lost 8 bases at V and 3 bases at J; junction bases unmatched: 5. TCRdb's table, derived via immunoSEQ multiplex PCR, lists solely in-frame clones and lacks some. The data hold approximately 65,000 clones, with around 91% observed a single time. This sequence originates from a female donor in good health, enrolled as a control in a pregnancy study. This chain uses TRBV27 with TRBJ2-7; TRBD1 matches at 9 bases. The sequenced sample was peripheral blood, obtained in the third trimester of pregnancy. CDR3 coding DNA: TGTGCCAGCTCCGGACAGGGGAACTACGAGCAGTACTTC. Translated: CASSGQGNYEQYF.